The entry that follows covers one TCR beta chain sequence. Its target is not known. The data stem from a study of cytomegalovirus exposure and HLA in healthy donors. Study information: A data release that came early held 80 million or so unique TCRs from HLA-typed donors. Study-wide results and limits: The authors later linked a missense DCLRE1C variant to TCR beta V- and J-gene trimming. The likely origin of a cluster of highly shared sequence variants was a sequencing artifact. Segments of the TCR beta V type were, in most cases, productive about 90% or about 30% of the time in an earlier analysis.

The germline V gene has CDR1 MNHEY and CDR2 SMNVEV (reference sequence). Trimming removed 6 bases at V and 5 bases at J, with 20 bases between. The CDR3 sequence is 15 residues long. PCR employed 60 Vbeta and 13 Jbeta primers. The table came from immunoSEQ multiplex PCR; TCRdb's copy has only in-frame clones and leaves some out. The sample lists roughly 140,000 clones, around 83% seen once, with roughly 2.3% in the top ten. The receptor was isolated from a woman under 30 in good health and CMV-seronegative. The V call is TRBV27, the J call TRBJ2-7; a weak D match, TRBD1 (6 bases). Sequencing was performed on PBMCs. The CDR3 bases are TGTGCCAGCAGAAAATTGATGGGCAGGGGAAACGAGCAGTACTTC. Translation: CASRKLMGRGNEQYF.